This T cell receptor beta chain was captured in a study of cytomegalovirus exposure and HLA in healthy donors. On this clone itself: Antigen: not known.

Donors in the study were healthy people who gave bone marrow. This PCR relied on a set of 60 Vbeta primers and 13 Jbeta primers. Generated by immunoSEQ multiplex PCR, the TCRdb table keeps only in-frame clones and is missing some. The listing contains approximately 190,000 clones. General study findings and limits: Available immune exposure information was restricted to CMV serostatus only. By HLA locus, TCR association rates varied in a later analysis, with DRB1 showing the most and HLA-C the fewest. Indistinguishable V segments, including TRBV6-2 and TRBV6-3, were excluded.

Germline trimming cut 1 base from V and 3 bases from J; bases unmatched to any gene: 6. The CDR3 has 15 amino acids. Germline assignment: CDR1 SGHRS and CDR2 YFSETQ. This chain joins TRBV5-1 and TRBJ2-5; 7 positions match TRBD2. Sequenced material: PBMCs. The source is a man aged 30 to 45 in good health and CMV-seronegative. The CDR3 here is CASSLMRGSEETQYF. CDR3 bases: TGCGCCAGCAGCTTGATGCGGGGGTCGGAAGAGACCCAGTACTTC.